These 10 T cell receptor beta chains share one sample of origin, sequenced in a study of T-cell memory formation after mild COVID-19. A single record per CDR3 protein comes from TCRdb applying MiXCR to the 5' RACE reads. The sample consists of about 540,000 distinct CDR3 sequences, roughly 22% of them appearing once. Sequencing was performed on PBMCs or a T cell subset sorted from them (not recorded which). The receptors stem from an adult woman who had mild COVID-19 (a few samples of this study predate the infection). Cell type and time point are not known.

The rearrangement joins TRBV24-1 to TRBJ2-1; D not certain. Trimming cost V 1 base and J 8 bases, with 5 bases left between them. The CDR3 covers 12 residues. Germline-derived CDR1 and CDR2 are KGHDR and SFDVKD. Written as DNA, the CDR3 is TGTGCCACCAGTGATTTAGATCATGAGCAGTTCTTC. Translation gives CATSDLDHEQFF.

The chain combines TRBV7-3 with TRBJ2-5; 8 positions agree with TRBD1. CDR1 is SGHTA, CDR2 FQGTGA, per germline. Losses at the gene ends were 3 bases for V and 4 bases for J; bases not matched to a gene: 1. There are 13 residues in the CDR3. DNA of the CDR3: TGTGCCAGCAGCTTGACAGGGGCAGAGACCCAGTACTTC. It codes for CASSLTGAETQYF.

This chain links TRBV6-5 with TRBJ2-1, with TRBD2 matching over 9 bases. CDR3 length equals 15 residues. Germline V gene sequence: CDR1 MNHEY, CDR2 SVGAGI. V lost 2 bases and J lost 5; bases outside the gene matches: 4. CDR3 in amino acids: CASSYGAGGHNEQFF. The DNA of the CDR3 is TGTGCCAGCAGTTACGGAGCGGGGGGACACAATGAGCAGTTCTTC.

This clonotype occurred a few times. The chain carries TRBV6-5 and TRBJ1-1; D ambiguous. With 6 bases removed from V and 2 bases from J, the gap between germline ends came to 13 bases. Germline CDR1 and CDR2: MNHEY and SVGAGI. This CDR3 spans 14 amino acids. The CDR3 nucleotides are TGTGCCAGCAGGCCGCACCGGGCTAACACTGAAGCTTTCTTT. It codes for CASRPHRANTEAFF.

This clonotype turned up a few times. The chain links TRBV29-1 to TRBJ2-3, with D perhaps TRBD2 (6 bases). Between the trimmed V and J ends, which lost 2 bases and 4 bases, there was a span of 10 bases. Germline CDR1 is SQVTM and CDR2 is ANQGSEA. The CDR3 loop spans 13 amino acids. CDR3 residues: CSVEQGGSDTQYF. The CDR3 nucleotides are TGCAGCGTTGAACAGGGAGGATCAGATACGCAGTATTTT.

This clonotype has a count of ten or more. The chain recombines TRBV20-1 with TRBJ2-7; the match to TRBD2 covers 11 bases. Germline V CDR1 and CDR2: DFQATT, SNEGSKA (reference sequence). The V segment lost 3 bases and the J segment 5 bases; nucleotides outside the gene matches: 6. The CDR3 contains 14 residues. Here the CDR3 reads CSASGRGLADEQYF. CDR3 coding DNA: TGCAGTGCTAGCGGCCGGGGACTAGCGGACGAGCAGTACTTC.

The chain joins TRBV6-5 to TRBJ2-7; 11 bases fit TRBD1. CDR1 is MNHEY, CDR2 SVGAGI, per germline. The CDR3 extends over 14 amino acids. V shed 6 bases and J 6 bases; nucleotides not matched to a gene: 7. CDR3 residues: CASRLRTGGFEQYF. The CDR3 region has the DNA TGTGCCAGCAGATTAAGGACAGGGGGCTTCGAGCAGTACTTC.

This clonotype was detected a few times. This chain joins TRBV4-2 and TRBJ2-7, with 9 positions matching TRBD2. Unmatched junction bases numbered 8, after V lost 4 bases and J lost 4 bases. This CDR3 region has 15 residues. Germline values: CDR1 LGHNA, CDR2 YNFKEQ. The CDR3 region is CASSPAREGRYEQYF. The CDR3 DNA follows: TGTGCCAGCAGCCCTGCGCGGGAGGGCCGTTACGAGCAGTACTTC.

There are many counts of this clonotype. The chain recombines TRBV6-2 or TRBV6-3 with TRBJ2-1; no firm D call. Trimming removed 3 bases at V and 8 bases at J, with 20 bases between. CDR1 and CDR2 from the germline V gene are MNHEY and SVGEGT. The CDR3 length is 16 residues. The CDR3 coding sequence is TGTGCCAGCAGTTATCGATCGGCCCTGCCTTTGGATGAGCAGTTCTTC. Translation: CASSYRSALPLDEQFF.

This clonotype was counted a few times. CDR3 coding DNA: TGCGCCAGCAGCTTGGAGGGACAGGGTTATCAGCCCCAGCATTTT. Translated: CASSLEGQGYQPQHF. The V call is TRBV5-1, the J call TRBJ1-5; 9 bases line up with TRBD1. V lost 0 bases, J lost 5 bases, and 3 bases stayed unmatched. Germline loops: CDR1 SGHRS, CDR2 YFSETQ. The CDR3 has 15 amino acids.